The source of this TCR beta chain is a study of technical replicates of blood from a few donors. Deletions cut 3 bases from V and 2 bases from J, with 7 bases between. The CDR3 sequence is 12 residues long. Germline CDR1 and CDR2: SQVTM and ANQGSEA. Sequencing used immunoSEQ multiplex PCR; TCRdb keeps in-frame clones, though not all of them. The table shows 60,000 to 90,000 clones, with approximately 97% occurring only once. This sequence originates from a human donor in good health. Sample: T cells isolated from PBMCs. This chain joins TRBV29-1 and TRBJ2-5; no clear D. CDR3 residues: CSVEYGQETQYF. CDR3 nucleotide sequence: TGCAGCGTTGAGTACGGGCAAGAGACCCAGTACTTC.